A selection of T cell receptor beta chains follows, all from one sample in a study of T cells in Graves' hyperthyroidism and ophthalmopathy. TCRdb processed the multiplex PCR reads anew with MiXCR; each CDR3 protein has one entry. The sample gives over 150,000 distinct CDR3 sequences, less than 20% of which show up once; approximately 56% is in the top ten. Input material: blood. The source is a woman in her forties or fifties with Graves' hyperthyroidism. Each CDR3 is given with its conserved first and last residue. A D gene is named only where the DNA matches it firmly. The size of a clone is reported for some rows only, either as once, few or many, or as a class for expanded clones.

many,TRBD1,TRBJ2-7,TRBV30,TGTGCCTGGAAACGGGACAGGGCCTACGAGCAGTACTTC,CAWKRDRAYEQYF
few,TRBD1,TRBJ1-2,TRBV7-9,TGTGCCAGCAGCTTTGGCAGGGGGGACTATGGCTACACCTTC,CASSFGRGDYGYTF
many,.,TRBJ2-7,TRBV20-1,TGCAGTGCTAGAGGGTATGAAGGGGAGGCAACCTACGAGCAGTACTTC,CSARGYEGEATYEQYF
many,.,TRBJ2-7,TRBV19,TGTGCCAGTAGCGGGAGCCGATACGAGCAGTACTTC,CASSGSRYEQYF
many,.,TRBJ1-1,TRBV6-1,TGTGCCAGCAGCGGACAGAGTAACACTGAAGCTTTCTTT,CASSGQSNTEAFF
many,.,TRBJ2-2,TRBV27,TGTGCCAGCAGTGTAATAAATAGGGGCACCGGGGAGCTGTTTTTT,CASSVINRGTGELFF
.,TRBD2,TRBJ2-2,TRBV20-1,TGCAGTGCAACTACTAGCGTAAACACCGGGGAGCTGTTTTTT,CSATTSVNTGELFF
few,.,TRBJ2-7,TRBV9,TGTGCCAGCAGCGTAGATCCTAGCCTGACCTACGAGCAGTACTTC,CASSVDPSLTYEQYF
many,.,TRBJ2-5,TRBV2,TGTGCCAGCAGTGACCCCCCGGATGGAGAGACCCAGTACTTC,CASSDPPDGETQYF
.,TRBD1,TRBJ1-3,TRBV27,TGTGCCAGCAGCCCCGGGACAGGGGGAAACACCATATATTTT,CASSPGTGGNTIYF
.,TRBD2,TRBJ2-7,TRBV11-2,TGTGCCAGCAGCTCTTATACAACGGGACTAGCGAAAGACGAGCAGTACTTC,CASSSYTTGLAKDEQYF
many,TRBD1,TRBJ1-5,TRBV11-2,TGTGCCAGCAGCGCTACAGGGGGCGCGCTTCAGCCCCAGCATTTT,CASSATGGALQPQHF
many,.,TRBJ1-1,TRBV6-2/TRBV6-3,TGTGCCAGCAGCTGGGACACAGTCATGAACACTGAAGCTTTCTTT,CASSWDTVMNTEAFF
many,TRBD1,TRBJ1-6,TRBV20-1,TGCAGTGCTAGTCGGGTCGGGACAGGGGATTCACCCCTCCACTTT,CSASRVGTGDSPLHF
few,.,TRBJ2-5,TRBV14,TGTGCCAGCAGCCAGACGACAGAACCGGGGGAGACCCAGTACTTC,CASSQTTEPGETQYF
few,.,TRBJ1-1,TRBV6-5,TGTGCCAGCAGTTACTCTTCCCCGAACACTGAAGCTTTCTTT,CASSYSSPNTEAFF
many,TRBD1,TRBJ1-3,TRBV20-1,TGCAGTGCTACCGTATACGGGACAGCTGGAAACACCATATATTTT,CSATVYGTAGNTIYF
few,TRBD2,TRBJ2-2,TRBV20-1,TGCAGTGCTAGAGATTTAGCGGGAGGCCCCGGGGAGCTGTTTTTT,CSARDLAGGPGELFF
few,.,TRBJ2-3,TRBV5-1,TGCGCCAGCAGCTTGTACAGGGCAGATACGCAGTATTTT,CASSLYRADTQYF
many,.,TRBJ2-3,TRBV7-9,TGTGCCAGCAGCTCCGAGCGAGTGCCTACGCAGTATTTT,CASSSERVPTQYF
few,.,TRBJ2-7,TRBV6-1,TGTGCCAGCAGTCACGGGGCCAAATTAGGGGAGCAGTACTTC,CASSHGAKLGEQYF
.,.,TRBJ1-2,TRBV30,TGTGCCGGGAGCGGGACGGCCCTCGGGGGCTACACCTTC,CAGSGTALGGYTF
many,TRBD2,TRBJ2-3,TRBV11-3,TGTGCCAGCAGCTTCTATAGCGGGAGAAGCACAGATACGCAGTATTTT,CASSFYSGRSTDTQYF
many,.,TRBJ2-7,TRBV7-6,TGTGCCAGCAGCTCCAACCTAGGGGAGCAGTACTTC,CASSSNLGEQYF
many,TRBD1,TRBJ2-7,TRBV5-5,TGTGCCAGCAGCTTGGAGGCAGGGGGCCGCTACGAGCAGTACTTC,CASSLEAGGRYEQYF
many,.,TRBJ2-7,TRBV28,TGTGCCAGCAGTCCCAAGGGGGGGGCGAGGGAGCAGTACTTC,CASSPKGGAREQYF
many,TRBD2,TRBJ2-1,TRBV12-3/TRBV12-4,TGTGCCAGCAGTTTATGGACTAGCGGGAGTCTCGATGAGCAGTTCTTC,CASSLWTSGSLDEQFF
many,.,TRBJ1-1,TRBV14,TGTGCCAGCAGTCCCCGGGGGGGGAACACTGAAGCTTTCTTT,CASSPRGGNTEAFF
few,.,TRBJ2-7,TRBV5-4,TGTGCCAGCAGCTTGCCTGGGAACTACGAGCAGTACTTC,CASSLPGNYEQYF
.,.,TRBJ2-3,TRBV10-3,TGTGCCACCCAGTTGATGAGGGGCACAGATACGCAGTATTTT,CATQLMRGTDTQYF
few,TRBD1,TRBJ1-3,TRBV28,TGTGCCAGCAGCCTACCGACAGGGAGTTCTGGAAACACCATATATTTT,CASSLPTGSSGNTIYF
.,TRBD2,TRBJ2-1,TRBV6-1,TGTGCCAGCAGTCAGGGACTAGCGGGAGTTGGGTACAATGAGCAGTTCTTC,CASSQGLAGVGYNEQFF
many,.,TRBJ2-3,TRBV10-1,TGCGCCAGCAGTGGAACGGCAGATACGCAGTATTTT,CASSGTADTQYF
many,.,TRBJ2-3,TRBV5-1,TGCGCCAGCAGCTTGGTCGGTCGGGAAGCCACAGATACGCAGTATTTT,CASSLVGREATDTQYF
few,TRBD2,TRBJ2-3,TRBV5-1,TGCGCCGGCAGCTTGGGCGGGAGGGCCATATACACAGATACGCAGTATTTT,CAGSLGGRAIYTDTQYF
many,TRBD1,TRBJ1-1,TRBV20-1,TGCAGTGCCACACCCGGGACAGAGATGAACACTGAAGCTTTCTTT,CSATPGTEMNTEAFF
few,TRBD2,TRBJ2-7,TRBV4-2,TGTGCCAGCAGCCAAACCGGGACTAGCGGCTCCTACGAGCAGTACTTC,CASSQTGTSGSYEQYF
few,.,TRBJ2-4,TRBV12-3/TRBV12-4,TGTGCCAGCACCCCCCAAGTAGCCAAAAACATTCAGTACTTC,CASTPQVAKNIQYF
many,.,TRBJ1-1,TRBV7-2,TGTGCCAGCAGCTTATGGGGGGAGACTGAAGCTTTCTTT,CASSLWGETEAFF
many,.,TRBJ2-5,TRBV20-1,TGCAGTGCCCTGGGGGAAGGCTTGTACTTC,CSALGEGLYF
.,.,TRBJ1-2,TRBV28,TGTGCCAGCAGTTCCGCCACCCCGGGCTATGGCTACACCTTC,CASSSATPGYGYTF
.,TRBD1,TRBJ1-1,TRBV14,TGTGCCAGCAGCCAAAGAAGATCGACAGGGGACACTGAAGCTTTCTTT,CASSQRRSTGDTEAFF
many,.,TRBJ2-7,TRBV3-1,TGTGCCAGCGGACCCTTAACCGCCGCCTACGAGCAGTACTTC,CASGPLTAAYEQYF
once,.,TRBJ2-5,TRBV28,TGTGCCAGCAGTTTCTCCACGGGACAGGCGGGGGATGAGACCCAGTACTTC,CASSFSTGQAGDETQYF
few,TRBD1,TRBJ1-2,TRBV19,TGTGCCAGTAGCCTTGATCCGGGACAGGGGACCTATGGCTACACCTTC,CASSLDPGQGTYGYTF
many,.,TRBJ2-5,TRBV11-3,TGTGCCAGCACCACCCCTGGTGGGGCAGAGACCCAGTACTTC,CASTTPGGAETQYF
many,.,TRBJ2-3,TRBV20-1,TGCAGTGCTATCTTTCCGGGAGTCGCAGATACGCAGTATTTT,CSAIFPGVADTQYF
many,.,TRBJ1-1,TRBV19,TGTGCCAGTAAGTTTGGGGGAATGAACACTGAAGCTTTCTTT,CASKFGGMNTEAFF